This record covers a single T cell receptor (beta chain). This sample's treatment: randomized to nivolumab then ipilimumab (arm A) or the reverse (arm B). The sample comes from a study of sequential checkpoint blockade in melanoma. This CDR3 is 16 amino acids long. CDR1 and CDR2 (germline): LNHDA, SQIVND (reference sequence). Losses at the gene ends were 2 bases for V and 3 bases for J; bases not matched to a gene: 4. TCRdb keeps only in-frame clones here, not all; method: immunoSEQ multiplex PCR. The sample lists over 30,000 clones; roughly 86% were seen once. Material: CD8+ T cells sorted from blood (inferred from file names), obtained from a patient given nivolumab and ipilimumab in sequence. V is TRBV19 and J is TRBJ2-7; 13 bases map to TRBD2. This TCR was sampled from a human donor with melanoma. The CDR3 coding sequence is TGTGCCAGTAGTATAACTAGCGGGAGGGCGGTCTACGAGCAGTACTTC. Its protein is CASSITSGRAVYEQYF.